The sequence of this T cell receptor beta chain was determined in a study of shared clonotypes between healthy human individuals. Study background: The cohort comprised a couple of women and a few men. Their ages spanned 18 to 49 years.

V was pared by 2 bases and J by 6 bases, with 10 bases of the junction left unmatched. This CDR3 comprises 16 residues. Looked up from germline, CDR1 is SGHAT and CDR2 is FQNNGV. The study's findings and limits: In having few donors, the study represented limited genetic and exposure-history diversity.

Deep level was the assay's run setting. PCR replicates performed on unsorted PBMC used around 310 ng DNA, 25,000 to 35,000 T cell genomes. Profiling relied on immunoSEQ multiplex PCR, and the TCRdb table lists in-frame clones only, not all of them. The sample holds around 500,000 clones; roughly 77% are singletons and the top ten take about 12%. Concerning this clone itself: Its specificity is not known.

The sequence was obtained from a middle-aged woman in good health. Some clones in this sample may be carry-over from other donors' samples. This rearrangement joins TRBV11-2 to TRBJ2-3; 8 positions agree with TRBD2. Sequenced material: PBMCs. The CDR3 sequence is CASSLSVSGISDTQYF. The CDR3 DNA reads as TGTGCCAGCAGCTTAAGTGTTAGCGGGATTTCGGATACGCAGTATTTT.